The 29 T cell receptor beta chains below come from one sample, sequenced in a study of T cell repertoires in ileal Crohn's disease. The assay was immunoSEQ multiplex PCR, and TCRdb's table has in-frame clones only and misses some. Of about 62,000 clones in the sample, around 90% were seen once. The sample's time point: neoterminal ileum biopsy at postoperative endoscopy, about 6 months after surgery. The material sequenced was ileal tissue. Receptor source: an adult with Crohn's disease.

The gene calls are TRBV29-1 and TRBJ1-5; maybe TRBD1 (6 bases). The CDR3 consists of 13 residues. Germline V gene lookup returns CDR1 SQVTM and CDR2 ANQGSEA. The CDR3 reads CSYRQDPNQPQHF. CDR3 DNA: TGCAGTTATCGACAGGACCCCAATCAGCCCCAGCATTTT.

The J gene is TRBJ1-6, the V gene TRBV6-1, with D unclear. CDR1 and CDR2 from the germline V gene are MNHNS and SASEGT. Trimming took off 6 bases at V and 0 bases at J, with 9 bases between the two ends. This CDR3 comprises 15 residues. The CDR3 region is CASRYSSSYNSPLHF. Here the CDR3 DNA reads TGTGCCAGCAGATACAGTAGCTCCTATAATTCACCCCTCCACTTT.

This rearrangement joins TRBV28 to TRBJ1-5; D not certain. This CDR3 is 16 amino acids long. Germline V gene data show CDR1 as MDHEN and CDR2 as SYDVKM. With 7 bases removed from V and 2 bases from J, the gap between germline ends came to 18 bases. This CDR3 is CASNSPPGTGNQPQHF. DNA for the CDR3: TGTGCCAGCAATTCCCCCCCGGGTACCGGCAATCAGCCCCAGCATTTT.

V gene TRBV28 combines with J gene TRBJ1-2; TRBD1 aligns across 8 bases. The germline gives CDR1 MDHEN, CDR2 SYDVKM. Germline trimming cut 6 bases from V and 8 bases from J; bases unmatched to any gene: 14. CDR3 length equals 15 residues. CDR3 DNA sequence: TGTGCCAGCAGGATGGGACAGGTCGGATCTGGGGGCTACACCTTC. This translates into CASRMGQVGSGGYTF.

The chain joins TRBV4-3 to TRBJ1-4; perhaps TRBD1 as D (6 bases). CDR3 length: 17 residues. Germline V gene data show CDR1 as LGHNA and CDR2 as YSLEER. Trimming stripped 1 base from V and 7 bases from J, with 19 bases between. CDR3 residues: CASSQGSAGAYGEKLFF. CDR3 DNA: TGCGCCAGCAGCCAAGGATCCGCAGGGGCATATGGTGAAAAACTGTTTTTT.

This clone has more than one count but fewer than ten. The rearrangement uses TRBV7-3 and TRBJ1-1; TRBD1 matches at 8 bases. CDR3 size: 13 residues. Looked up from germline, CDR1 is SGHTA and CDR2 is FQGTGA. V lost 5 bases and J lost 5; bases outside the gene matches: 4. For the CDR3, the DNA is TGTGCCAGCAGCGGGACAGGCTCGACTGAAGCTTTCTTT. Protein: CASSGTGSTEAFF.

The chain combines TRBV6-1 with TRBJ1-5, with 8 bases that match TRBD1. Per the germline V gene, CDR1 is MNHNS and CDR2 is SASEGT. V trimming: 2 bases; J trimming: 7 bases; junction bases outside the gene matches: 7. The CDR3 consists of 15 residues. CDR3 DNA: TGTGCCAGCAGTGAACAGGGGGCAGCGGCGCAGCCCCAGCATTTT. Amino acids: CASSEQGAAAQPQHF.

The chain uses TRBV7-9 and TRBJ1-3; 8 nucleotides align to TRBD1. Unmatched junction bases numbered 4, after V lost 3 bases and J lost 0 bases. Germline V gene lookup returns CDR1 SEHNR and CDR2 FQNEAQ (reference sequence). The CDR3 contains 16 residues. CDR3 sequence (DNA): TGTGCCAGCAGCTTCTTGGGACAGGTCTCTGGAAACACCATATATTTT. As protein: CASSFLGQVSGNTIYF.

J is TRBJ2-7 and V is TRBV7-2, with TRBD2 matching 8 bases. Germline loops: CDR1 SGHTA, CDR2 FQGNSA. The CDR3 totals 15 residues. The V segment lost 4 bases and the J segment 4 bases; nucleotides outside the gene matches: 9. In DNA form, the CDR3 reads TGTGCCAGCAGCTCCTCCGGGACTAGAACATACGAGCAGTACTTC. It codes for CASSSSGTRTYEQYF.

The chain uses TRBV11-3 and TRBJ1-6; D perhaps matches TRBD1 (5 bases). The germline V and J ends were trimmed by 2 bases and 10 bases, with 12 bases remaining between them. CDR3 length equals 14 residues. CDR1 SGHNT and CDR2 YENEEA come from the germline V gene. CDR3 amino acids: CASSLQGDLSPLHF. CDR3 DNA: TGTGCCAGCAGCTTACAGGGCGACCTGTCACCCCTCCACTTT.

The J gene is TRBJ2-7, the V gene TRBV5-5; 7 nucleotides agree with TRBD1. V was clipped by 5 bases and J by 5 bases; unmatched bases: 16. Per the germline V gene, CDR1 is SGHKS and CDR2 is YYEKEE (reference sequence). The CDR3 runs to 16 residues. The CDR3 region is CASSSPGKTGSHEQYF. CDR3 coding DNA: TGTGCCAGCAGTTCACCCGGAAAGACAGGGTCGCACGAGCAGTACTTC.

The chain joins TRBV5-4 to TRBJ1-2; no reliable D call. CDR1 is SGHNT, CDR2 YYREEE, per germline (reference sequence). CDR3 length: 12 amino acids. V was trimmed by 0 bases and J by 7 bases, leaving 7 bases between them. CDR3 protein: CASSLGVSGYTF. The CDR3 DNA follows: TGTGCCAGCAGCTTGGGAGTTTCTGGCTACACCTTC.

The chain combines TRBV28 with TRBJ1-2; TRBD1 aligns across 10 bases. Germline V gene lookup returns CDR1 MDHEN and CDR2 SYDVKM. After removal of 8 bases from V and 8 bases from J, the junction contained 5 bases not matched to a gene. This CDR3 comprises 12 residues. CDR3 protein: CASRQGAKGYTF. The CDR3 nucleotides read TGTGCCAGCCGACAGGGGGCGAAGGGCTACACCTTC.

The chain employs TRBV5-1 and TRBJ1-5; possibly TRBD1 for D (6 bases). V was shortened by 0 bases and J by 5 bases, with 12 bases between the two germline ends. The CDR3 has 15 residues. Germline values: CDR1 SGHRS, CDR2 YFSETQ. CDR3 amino acids: CASSLEGTIYQPQHF. CDR3 nucleotide sequence: TGCGCCAGCAGCTTGGAGGGGACAATTTATCAGCCCCAGCATTTT.

The chain is built from TRBV7-3 and TRBJ2-3, with 10 positions matching TRBD2. Germline V gives CDR1 SGHTA, CDR2 FQGTGA. This CDR3 comprises 16 residues. Trimming at V came to 4 bases and at J to 2 bases, leaving 6 bases not matched to a gene. CDR3 DNA sequence: TGTGCCAGCAGCTACACTAGCGGGAAGAACACAGATACGCAGTATTTT. Its translation is CASSYTSGKNTDTQYF.

The rearrangement joins TRBV7-9 to TRBJ1-1, with D uncertain. There are 15 residues in the CDR3. Trimming removed 6 bases from V and 0 bases from J, with 14 bases in between. Germline loops: CDR1 SEHNR, CDR2 FQNEAQ (reference sequence). In DNA, the CDR3 is TGTGCCAGCAGTCCCGTCAGGTTAATGAACACTGAAGCTTTCTTT. Translated, it gives CASSPVRLMNTEAFF.

This sequence joins TRBV11-2 and TRBJ1-1; unclear D gene. Germline V gene sequence: CDR1 SGHAT, CDR2 FQNNGV. CDR3 size: 15 residues. Trimming shortened V by 1 base and J by 4 bases, and 13 bases separated the two germline ends. CDR3 sequence: CASSLARGLGTEAFF. CDR3 bases: TGTGCCAGCAGCTTAGCACGGGGTTTGGGCACTGAAGCTTTCTTT.

The chain employs TRBV7-9 and TRBJ2-1, with D maybe TRBD2 (5 bases). The germline V gene encodes CDR1 SEHNR and CDR2 FQNEAQ (reference sequence). The CDR3 is made up of 15 amino acids. The V end lost 7 bases, the J end lost 7 bases, and 20 bases lay between the germline ends. Here the CDR3 reads CASTPHEGLVNEQFF. In nucleotides, the CDR3 is TGTGCCAGCACCCCCCACGAGGGTCTGGTTAATGAGCAGTTCTTC.

The chain has TRBV2 and TRBJ1-3; the D gene is possibly TRBD1 (5 bases). Germline V gives CDR1 SNHLY, CDR2 FYNNEI. The CDR3 is 15 residues long. The V end was cut by 0 bases, the J end by 2 bases, with 8 bases between. As DNA, the CDR3 is TGTGCCAGCAGTGAAGCGGGGACTACTGGAAACACCATATATTTT. Its protein product is CASSEAGTTGNTIYF.

This chain uses TRBV4-1 with TRBJ1-1; D is undetermined. Trimming left V 3 bases short and J 0 bases short, with 11 bases between. The germline V gene encodes CDR1 MGHRA and CDR2 YSYEKL. The CDR3 has 15 residues. CDR3 sequence (DNA): TGCGCCAGCAGCCAGGCTTATAATTTGAACACTGAAGCTTTCTTT. Encoded protein: CASSQAYNLNTEAFF.

The table lists this clone with a count of one. V usage is TRBV4-1 and J usage is TRBJ2-7, with 7 bases that match TRBD2. V shed 3 bases and J 1 base; nucleotides not matched to a gene: 9. The CDR3 runs to 16 residues. Germline V gives CDR1 MGHRA, CDR2 YSYEKL. The CDR3 DNA follows: TGCGCCAGCAGCCAGGTAGGGACTACAAGTTCCTACGAGCAGTACTTC. Translated: CASSQVGTTSSYEQYF.

The J gene is TRBJ1-4, the V gene TRBV5-1; the match to TRBD1 covers 7 bases. From germline, CDR1 is SGHRS and CDR2 YFSETQ. The length of the CDR3 is 15 residues. J lost 10 bases, V lost 3 bases, and 12 bases had no gene match. The CDR3 DNA follows: TGCGCCAGCAGCTCGACAGGGCGCGGCTATGGAAAACTGTTTTTT. This codes for CASSSTGRGYGKLFF.

V usage is TRBV19 and J usage is TRBJ2-2; 8 nucleotides line up with TRBD1. With 10 bases clipped from V and 7 bases from J, the junction kept 14 bases outside the gene matches. The CDR3 loop spans 15 amino acids. The germline V gene has CDR1 LNHDA and CDR2 SQIVND (reference sequence). The CDR3, as DNA: TGTGCCACACACTCTGTGGACAGGGCGAACGGGGAGCTGTTTTTT. Its translation: CATHSVDRANGELFF.

The chain combines TRBV6-4 with TRBJ2-1; no firm D call. The CDR3 spans 12 residues. V was trimmed by 8 bases and J by 6 bases, leaving 11 bases between them. Germline CDR1 is MRHNA and CDR2 is SNTAGT. The CDR3 is CASASPSNEQFF. CDR3 coding DNA: TGTGCCAGCGCGAGCCCGTCCAATGAGCAGTTCTTC.

V usage is TRBV11-2 and J usage is TRBJ2-1; 9 positions agree with TRBD1. The CDR3 consists of 17 residues. V shed 3 bases and J 8 bases; nucleotides not matched to a gene: 14. In germline, CDR1 is SGHAT, CDR2 FQNNGV. The CDR3 DNA reads as TGTGCCAGCAGCTTCGCCTCTCTTCCGGGACAGGGTGATGAGCAGTTCTTC. Its translation: CASSFASLPGQGDEQFF.

The V and J genes are TRBV7-9 and TRBJ1-1, with D perhaps TRBD1 (6 bases). This CDR3 has 15 amino acids. The V end lost 1 base, the J end lost 5 bases, and 14 bases lay between the germline ends. Germline CDR1 is SEHNR and CDR2 is FQNEAQ (reference sequence). The CDR3 nucleotides are TGTGCCAGCAGCTTAGTCGGCGCAGGGGAAACTGAAGCTTTCTTT. This codes for CASSLVGAGETEAFF.

The chain has TRBV5-1 and TRBJ2-3; tentative D call: TRBD2 (7 bases). The CDR3 has 16 residues. Trimming left V 4 bases short and J 1 base short, with 16 bases between. Germline V lookup: CDR1 SGHRS, CDR2 YFSETQ. CDR3 residues: CASSLRGAAGTDTQYF. CDR3 coding DNA: TGCGCCAGCAGCCTACGGGGGGCGGCGGGCACAGATACGCAGTATTTT.

V gene TRBV6-1 combines with J gene TRBJ1-4; the D is unclear. The CDR3 contains 12 residues. V lost 5 bases and J 7 bases, leaving 8 bases between the germline ends. Looked up from germline, CDR1 is MNHNS and CDR2 is SASEGT. The CDR3 nucleotides are TGTGCCAGCAGTCCTAGAGGTGAAAAACTGTTTTTT. Protein product: CASSPRGEKLFF.

The chain has TRBV5-1 and TRBJ1-1; 7 nucleotides agree with TRBD1. J lost 4 bases, V lost 4 bases, and 4 bases had no gene match. The length of the CDR3 is 13 residues. Per the germline V gene, CDR1 is SGHRS and CDR2 is YFSETQ. Here the CDR3 reads CASSPQGLTEAFF. CDR3 nucleotides: TGCGCCAGCAGCCCACAGGGGCTCACTGAAGCTTTCTTT.